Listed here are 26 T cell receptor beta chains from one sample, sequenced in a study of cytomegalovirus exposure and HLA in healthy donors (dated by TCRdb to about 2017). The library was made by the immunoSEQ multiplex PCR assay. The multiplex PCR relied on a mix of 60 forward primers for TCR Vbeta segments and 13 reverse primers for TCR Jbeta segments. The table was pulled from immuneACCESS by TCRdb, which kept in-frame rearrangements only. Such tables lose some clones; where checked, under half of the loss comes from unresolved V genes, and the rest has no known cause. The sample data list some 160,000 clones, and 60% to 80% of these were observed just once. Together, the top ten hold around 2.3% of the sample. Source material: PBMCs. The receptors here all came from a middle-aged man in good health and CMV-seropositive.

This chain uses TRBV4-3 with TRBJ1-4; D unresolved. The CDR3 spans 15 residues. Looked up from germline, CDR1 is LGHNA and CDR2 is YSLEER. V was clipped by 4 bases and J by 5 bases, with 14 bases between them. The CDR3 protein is CASSLEADGNEKLFF. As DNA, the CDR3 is TGCGCCAGCAGCCTGGAGGCCGACGGGAATGAAAAACTGTTTTTT.

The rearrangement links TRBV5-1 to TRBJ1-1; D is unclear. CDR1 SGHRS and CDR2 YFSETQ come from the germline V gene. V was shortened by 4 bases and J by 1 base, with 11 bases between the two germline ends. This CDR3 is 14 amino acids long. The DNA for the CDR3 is TGCGCCAGCAGCCAAGCTACAGCGAACACTGAAGCTTTCTTT. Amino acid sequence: CASSQATANTEAFF.

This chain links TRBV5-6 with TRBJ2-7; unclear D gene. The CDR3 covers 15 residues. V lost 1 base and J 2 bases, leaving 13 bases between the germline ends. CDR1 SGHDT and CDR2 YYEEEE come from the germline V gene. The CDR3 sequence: CASSLSGVLPYEQYF. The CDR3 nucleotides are TGTGCCAGCAGCTTGTCCGGAGTCTTGCCCTACGAGCAGTACTTC.

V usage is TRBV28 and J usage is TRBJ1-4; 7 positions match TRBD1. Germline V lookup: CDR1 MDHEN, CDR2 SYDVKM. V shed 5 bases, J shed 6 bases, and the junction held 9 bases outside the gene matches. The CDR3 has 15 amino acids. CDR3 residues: CASSPPGQLHEKLFF. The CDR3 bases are TGTGCCAGCAGTCCCCCGGGACAGCTACATGAAAAACTGTTTTTT.

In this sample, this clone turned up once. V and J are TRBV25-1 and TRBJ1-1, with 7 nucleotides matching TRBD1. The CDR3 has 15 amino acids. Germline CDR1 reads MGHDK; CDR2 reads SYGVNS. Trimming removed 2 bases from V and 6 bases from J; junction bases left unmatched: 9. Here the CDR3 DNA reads TGTGCCAGCAGTGAACCGACAGGGAAGTTAGCTGAAGCTTTCTTT. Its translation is CASSEPTGKLAEAFF.

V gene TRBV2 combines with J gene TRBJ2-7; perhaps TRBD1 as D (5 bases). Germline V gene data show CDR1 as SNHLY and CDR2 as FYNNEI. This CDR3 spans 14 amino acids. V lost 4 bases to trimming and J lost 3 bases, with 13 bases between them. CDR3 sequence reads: CASSARQGIYEQYF. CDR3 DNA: TGTGCCAGCAGTGCTAGGCAGGGTATCTACGAGCAGTACTTC.

CDR3 sequence reads: CASSALGGETQYF. The CDR3 DNA reads TGCGCCAGCAGTGCTCTGGGGGGAGAGACCCAGTACTTC. This chain joins TRBV10-1 and TRBJ2-5, with TRBD2 as a possible D gene (6 bases). Germline V gene lookup returns CDR1 WNHNN and CDR2 SYGVQD (reference sequence). V was cut by 4 bases and J by 4 bases, with 10 bases left in between. This CDR3 spans 13 amino acids.

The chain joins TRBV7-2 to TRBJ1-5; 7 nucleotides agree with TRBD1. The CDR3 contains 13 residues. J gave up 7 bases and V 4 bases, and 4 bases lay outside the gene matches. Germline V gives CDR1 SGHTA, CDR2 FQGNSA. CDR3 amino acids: CASSSLQGQPQHF. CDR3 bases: TGTGCCAGCAGCTCACTACAGGGGCAGCCCCAGCATTTT. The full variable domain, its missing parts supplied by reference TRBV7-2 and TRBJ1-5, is GAGVSQSPSNKVTEKGKDVELRCDPISGHTALYWYRQSLGQGLEFLIYFQGNSAPDKSGLPSDRFSAERTGGSVSTLTIQRTQQEDSAVYLCASSSLQGQPQHFGDGTRLSIL.

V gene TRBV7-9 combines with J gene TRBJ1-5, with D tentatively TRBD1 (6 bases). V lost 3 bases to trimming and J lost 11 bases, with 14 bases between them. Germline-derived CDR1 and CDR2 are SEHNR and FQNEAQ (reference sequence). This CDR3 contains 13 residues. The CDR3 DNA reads TGTGCCAGCAGCTTGTCAGGGGCGGCAGCCCAGCATTTT. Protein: CASSLSGAAAQHF.

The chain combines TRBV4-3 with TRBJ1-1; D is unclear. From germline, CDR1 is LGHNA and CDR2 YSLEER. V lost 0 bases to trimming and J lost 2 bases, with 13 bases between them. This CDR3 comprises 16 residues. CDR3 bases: TGCGCCAGCAGCCAAGATGTGGCATTGTTTAACACTGAAGCTTTCTTT. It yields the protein CASSQDVALFNTEAFF.

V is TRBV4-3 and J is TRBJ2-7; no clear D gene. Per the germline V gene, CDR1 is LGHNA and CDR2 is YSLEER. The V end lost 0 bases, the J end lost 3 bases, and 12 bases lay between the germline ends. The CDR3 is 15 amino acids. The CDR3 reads CASSQEEAPGYEQYF. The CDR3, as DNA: TGCGCCAGCAGCCAAGAAGAGGCGCCGGGCTACGAGCAGTACTTC.

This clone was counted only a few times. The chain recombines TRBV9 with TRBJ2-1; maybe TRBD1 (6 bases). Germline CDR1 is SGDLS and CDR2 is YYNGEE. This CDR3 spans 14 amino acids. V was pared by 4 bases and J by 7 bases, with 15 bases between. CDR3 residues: CASSFQDSLNEQFF. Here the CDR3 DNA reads TGTGCCAGCAGCTTCCAGGACAGCTTGAATGAGCAGTTCTTC.

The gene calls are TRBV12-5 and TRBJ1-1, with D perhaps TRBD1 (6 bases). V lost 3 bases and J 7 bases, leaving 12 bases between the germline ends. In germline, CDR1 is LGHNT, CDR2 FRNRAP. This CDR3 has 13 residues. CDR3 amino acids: CASGFWGGYEAFF. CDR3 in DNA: TGTGCTAGTGGTTTCTGGGGGGGCTATGAAGCTTTCTTT.

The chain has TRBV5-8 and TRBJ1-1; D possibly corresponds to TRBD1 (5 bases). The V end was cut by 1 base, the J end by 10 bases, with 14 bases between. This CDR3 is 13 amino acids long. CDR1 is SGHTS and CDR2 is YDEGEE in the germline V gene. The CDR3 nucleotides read TGTGCCAGCAGCTTGTGGGGGGAGGAAGTAGCTTTCTTT. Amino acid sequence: CASSLWGEEVAFF.

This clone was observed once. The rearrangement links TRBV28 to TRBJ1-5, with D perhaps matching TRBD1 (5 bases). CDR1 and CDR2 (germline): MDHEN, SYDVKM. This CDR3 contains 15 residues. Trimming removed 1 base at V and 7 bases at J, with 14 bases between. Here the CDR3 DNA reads TGTGCCAGCAGTTTATTGGCAGGGCTGGAGCAGCCCCAGCATTTT. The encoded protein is CASSLLAGLEQPQHF. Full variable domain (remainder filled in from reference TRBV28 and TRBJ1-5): DVKVTQSSRYLVKRTGEKVFLECVQDMDHENMFWYRQDPGLGLRLIYFSYDVKMKEKGDIPEGYSVSREKKERFSLILESASTNQTSMYLCASSLLAGLEQPQHFGDGTRLSIL.

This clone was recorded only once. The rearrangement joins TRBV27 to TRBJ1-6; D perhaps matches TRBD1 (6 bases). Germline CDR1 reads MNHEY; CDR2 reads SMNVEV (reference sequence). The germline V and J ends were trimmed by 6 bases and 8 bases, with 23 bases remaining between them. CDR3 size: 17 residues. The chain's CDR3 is CASSPPLGGGADSPLHF. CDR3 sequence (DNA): TGTGCCAGCAGCCCGCCTCTAGGGGGGGGCGCAGATTCACCCCTCCACTTT.

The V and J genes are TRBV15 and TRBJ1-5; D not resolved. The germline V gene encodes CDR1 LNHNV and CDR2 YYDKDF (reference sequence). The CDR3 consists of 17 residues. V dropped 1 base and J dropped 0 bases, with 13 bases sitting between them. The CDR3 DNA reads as TGTGCCACCAGCAGAGGGGAGATTGGGATTAGCAATCAGCCCCAGCATTTT. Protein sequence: CATSRGEIGISNQPQHF.

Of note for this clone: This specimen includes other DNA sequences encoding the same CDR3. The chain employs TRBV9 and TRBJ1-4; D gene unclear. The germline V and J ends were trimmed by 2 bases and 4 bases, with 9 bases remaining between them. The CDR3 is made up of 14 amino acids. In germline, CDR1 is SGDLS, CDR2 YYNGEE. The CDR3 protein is CASSVGGVNEKLFF. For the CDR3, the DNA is TGTGCCAGCAGCGTGGGAGGTGTTAATGAAAAACTGTTTTTT. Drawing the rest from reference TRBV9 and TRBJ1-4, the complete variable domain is DSGVTQTPKHLITATGQRVTLRCSPRSGDLSVYWYQQSLDQGLQFLIQYYNGEERAKGNILERFSAQQFPDLHSELNLSSLELGDSALYFCASSVGGVNEKLFFGSGTQLSVL.

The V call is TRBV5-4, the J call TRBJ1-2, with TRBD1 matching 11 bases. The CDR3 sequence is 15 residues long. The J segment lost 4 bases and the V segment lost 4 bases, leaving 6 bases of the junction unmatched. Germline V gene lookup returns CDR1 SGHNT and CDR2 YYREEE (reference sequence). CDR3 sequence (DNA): TGTGCCAGCAGCGGCGGGACAGGGGGTATCTATGGCTACACCTTC. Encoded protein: CASSGGTGGIYGYTF.

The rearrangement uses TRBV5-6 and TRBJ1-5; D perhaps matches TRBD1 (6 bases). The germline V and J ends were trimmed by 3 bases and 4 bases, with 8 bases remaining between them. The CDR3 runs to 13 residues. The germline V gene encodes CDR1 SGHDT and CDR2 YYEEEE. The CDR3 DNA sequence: TGTGCCAGCAGCTCGGACAGTAATCAGCCCCAGCATTTT. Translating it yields CASSSDSNQPQHF.

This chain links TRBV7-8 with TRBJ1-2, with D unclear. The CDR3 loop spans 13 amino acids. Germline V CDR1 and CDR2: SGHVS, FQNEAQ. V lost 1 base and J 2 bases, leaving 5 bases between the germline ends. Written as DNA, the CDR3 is TGTGCCAGCAGCTTAGTGTCAAACTATGGCTACACCTTC. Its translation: CASSLVSNYGYTF. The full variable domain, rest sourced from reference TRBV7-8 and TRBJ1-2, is GAGVSQSPRYKVAKRGQDVALRCDPISGHVSLFWYQQALGQGPEFLTYFQNEAQLDKSGLPSDRFFAERPEGSVSTLKIQRTQQEDSAVYLCASSLVSNYGYTFGSGTRLTVV.

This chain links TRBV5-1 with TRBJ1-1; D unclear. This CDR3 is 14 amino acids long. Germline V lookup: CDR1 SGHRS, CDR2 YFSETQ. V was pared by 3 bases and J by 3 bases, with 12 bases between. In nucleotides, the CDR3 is TGCGCCAGCAGCTATGCGAGGGTAGACACTGAAGCTTTCTTT. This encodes CASSYARVDTEAFF. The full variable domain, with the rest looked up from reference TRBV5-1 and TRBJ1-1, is KAGVTQTPRYLIKTRGQQVTLSCSPISGHRSVSWYQQTPGQGLQFLFEYFSETQRNKGNFPGRFSGRQFSNSRSEMNVSTLELGDSALYLCASSYARVDTEAFFGQGTRLTVV.

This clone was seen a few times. CDR3 amino acids: CASSPRRGVALGDTQYF. Here the CDR3 DNA reads TGTGCCAGCAGCCCCAGGCGGGGTGTCGCCCTAGGAGATACGCAGTATTTT. The chain links TRBV4-2 to TRBJ2-3; the D gene is possibly TRBD2 (6 bases). This CDR3 has 17 amino acids. Germline V CDR1 and CDR2: LGHNA, YNFKEQ. V lost 4 bases and J 5 bases, leaving 22 bases between the germline ends.

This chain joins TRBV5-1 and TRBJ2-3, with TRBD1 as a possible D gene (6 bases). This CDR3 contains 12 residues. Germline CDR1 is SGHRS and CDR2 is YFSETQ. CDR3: CSSTGPGDTQYF. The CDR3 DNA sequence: TGCTCCTCCACAGGGCCAGGGGATACGCAGTATTTT.

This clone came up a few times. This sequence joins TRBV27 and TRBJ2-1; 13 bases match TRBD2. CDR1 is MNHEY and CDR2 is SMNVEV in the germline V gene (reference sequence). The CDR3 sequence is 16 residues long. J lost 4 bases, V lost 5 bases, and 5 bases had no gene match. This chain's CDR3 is CASSAGTSGAYNEQFF. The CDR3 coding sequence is TGTGCCAGCAGTGCAGGGACTAGCGGGGCATACAATGAGCAGTTCTTC.

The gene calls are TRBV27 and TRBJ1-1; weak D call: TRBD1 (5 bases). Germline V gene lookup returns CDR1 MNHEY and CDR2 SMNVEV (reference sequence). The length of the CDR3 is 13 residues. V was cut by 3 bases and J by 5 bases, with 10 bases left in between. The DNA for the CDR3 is TGTGCCAGCAGTTTCGGGAGGGGTACTGAAGCTTTCTTT. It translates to CASSFGRGTEAFF.